The 29 T cell receptor beta chains in this list originate from one sample, sequenced in a study of cytomegalovirus exposure and HLA in healthy donors. The PCR contained 60 Vbeta and 13 Jbeta primers. Profiled with immunoSEQ multiplex PCR; TCRdb holds only in-frame clones, not every one. The specimen's table records about 130,000 clones. Sequenced: PBMCs. The receptors were gathered from an older woman in good health and CMV-seronegative.

The chain couples TRBV10-3 to TRBJ1-1; weak D call: TRBD1 (6 bases). Germline V gives CDR1 ENHRY, CDR2 SYGVKD. The CDR3 length is 13 residues. V lost 9 bases and J lost 2, with 13 bases in between. The chain's CDR3 is CAIKGGANTEAFF. As DNA, the CDR3 is TGTGCCATAAAGGGGGGGGCAAACACTGAAGCTTTCTTT.

This chain joins TRBV10-1 and TRBJ2-1; 8 bases line up with TRBD2. The CDR3 has 14 amino acids. V shed 5 bases, J shed 9 bases, and the junction held 9 bases outside the gene matches. Germline values: CDR1 WNHNN, CDR2 SYGVQD (reference sequence). The CDR3 DNA reads TGCGCCAGCAGTACGGCATCTAGCGGGTTTGAGCAGTTCTTC. It specifies CASSTASSGFEQFF.

The rearrangement links TRBV5-1 to TRBJ2-1; 10 bases map to TRBD2. CDR1 SGHRS and CDR2 YFSETQ come from the germline V gene. The J segment lost 4 bases and the V segment lost 7 bases, leaving 5 bases of the junction unmatched. The CDR3 is made up of 14 amino acids. CDR3 bases: TGCGCCAGCTGCGAGCGGGGGGGTTACAATGAGCAGTTCTTC. This encodes CASCERGGYNEQFF.

The chain joins TRBV9 to TRBJ2-7; 8 bases are shared with TRBD1. Per germline, CDR1 SGDLS and CDR2 YYNGEE. J lost 5 bases, V lost 7 bases, and 11 bases had no gene match. The CDR3 is 14 amino acids. CDR3 sequence reads: CASGSGQGHNEQYF. In nucleotides, the CDR3 is TGTGCCAGCGGGTCCGGACAGGGCCACAACGAGCAGTACTTC.

The chain has TRBV4-1 and TRBJ1-6; D is unresolved. V lost 3 bases and J lost 3, with 12 bases in between. The germline CDR1 and CDR2 sequences are MGHRA and YSYEKL. The CDR3 loop spans 16 amino acids. In DNA, the CDR3 is TGCGCCAGCAGCCAGAGGCCCCTAGGCTATAATTCACCCCTCCACTTT. Residues: CASSQRPLGYNSPLHF.

The rearrangement links TRBV27 to TRBJ1-5; a possible D gene is TRBD1 (5 bases). Deletions cut 5 bases from V and 5 bases from J, with 19 bases between. CDR1 is MNHEY and CDR2 is SMNVEV in the germline V gene (reference sequence). This CDR3 has 16 amino acids. The CDR3 sequence: CASSPQQTALDQPQHF. In nucleotides, the CDR3 is TGTGCCAGCAGTCCACAGCAGACAGCTCTTGATCAGCCCCAGCATTTT.

CDR3 amino acids: CASSLRSSYIQYF. CDR3 coding DNA: TGTGCCAGCAGCTTACGTTCTAGCTACATTCAGTACTTC. The V call is TRBV7-8, the J call TRBJ2-4, with D perhaps TRBD2 (5 bases). CDR3 size: 13 residues. Deletions cut 2 bases from V and 8 bases from J, with 10 bases between. Germline lookup yields CDR1 SGHVS and CDR2 FQNEAQ.

The J gene is TRBJ1-5, the V gene TRBV16; 7 nucleotides match TRBD1. Germline CDR1 is KGHSY and CDR2 is FQNENV. Trimming at V came to 2 bases and at J to 2 bases, leaving 3 bases not matched to a gene. This CDR3 has 15 residues. The CDR3 spells CASSQNRGGNQPQHF. The CDR3 bases are TGTGCCAGCAGCCAAAACAGGGGTGGCAATCAGCCCCAGCATTTT. Complete variable domain (other parts from reference TRBV16 and TRBJ1-5): GEEVAQTPKHLVRGEGQKAKLYCAPIKGHSYVFWYQQVLKNEFKFLISFQNENVFDETGMPKERFSAKCLPNSPCSLEIQATKLEDSAVYFCASSQNRGGNQPQHFGDGTRLSIL.

The chain has TRBV15 and TRBJ2-6; weak D call: TRBD2 (5 bases). V lost 0 bases and J lost 0, with 15 bases in between. Germline CDR1 is LNHNV and CDR2 is YYDKDF (reference sequence). This CDR3 contains 19 residues. Here the CDR3 reads CATSRDKLARASGANVLTF. The CDR3 DNA is TGTGCCACCAGCAGAGATAAGTTGGCGAGGGCCTCTGGGGCCAACGTCCTGACTTTC.

Worth noting for this clone: The sample contains more than one DNA sequence encoding this CDR3. This chain uses TRBV7-3 with TRBJ1-1, with 8 bases lining up with TRBD1. The length of the CDR3 is 14 residues. Looked up from germline, CDR1 is SGHTA and CDR2 is FQGTGA. V was clipped by 5 bases and J by 1 base; unmatched bases: 3. The CDR3 loop is CASSPQGENTEAFF. CDR3 bases: TGTGCCAGCAGCCCACAGGGGGAGAACACTGAAGCTTTCTTT. The full variable domain, its missing parts supplied by reference TRBV7-3 and TRBJ1-1, is GAGVSQTPSNKVTEKGKYVELRCDPISGHTALYWYRQSLGQGPEFLIYFQGTGAADDSGLPNDRFFAVRPEGSVSTLKIQRTERGDSAVYLCASSPQGENTEAFFGQGTRLTVV.

The chain has TRBV5-1 and TRBJ2-7; TRBD2 aligns across 7 bases. Trimming removed 0 bases from V and 7 bases from J; junction bases left unmatched: 10. This CDR3 is built from 15 residues. The germline V gene has CDR1 SGHRS and CDR2 YFSETQ. CDR3 DNA sequence: TGCGCCAGCAGCTTGGACGCGGTAGCGGGCGGGGAGCAGTACTTC. Translation gives CASSLDAVAGGEQYF.

The chain recombines TRBV5-1 with TRBJ2-1; TRBD1 aligns across 7 bases. Trimming cost V 0 bases and J 1 base; bases outside gene matches: 4. Germline lookup yields CDR1 SGHRS and CDR2 YFSETQ. The CDR3 is made up of 16 amino acids. CDR3 nucleotides: TGCGCCAGCAGCTTGGATACAGGGGATTCCTACAATGAGCAGTTCTTC. The encoded protein is CASSLDTGDSYNEQFF.

This sequence joins TRBV13 and TRBJ2-2, with TRBD2 matching over 13 bases. V lost 5 bases to trimming and J lost 4 bases; unmatched junction nucleotides: 4. CDR3 length: 16 residues. Germline V lookup: CDR1 PRHDT, CDR2 FYEKMQ (reference sequence). CDR3 DNA sequence: TGTGCCAGCAGCGTGGGACTAGCGGGACCCACCGGGGAGCTGTTTTTT. Translation gives CASSVGLAGPTGELFF.

The chain has TRBV5-6 and TRBJ2-1; perhaps TRBD2 as D (6 bases). The germline V gene encodes CDR1 SGHDT and CDR2 YYEEEE. Trimming removed 3 bases at V and 12 bases at J, with 25 bases between. CDR3 size: 16 residues. The CDR3 coding sequence is TGTGCCAGCAGCTCACGAGGCCGGGACTTTCAGTATGGGCAGTTCTTC. This gives the protein CASSSRGRDFQYGQFF.

The chain is built from TRBV27 and TRBJ2-1, with a weak D call TRBD1 (6 bases). With 5 bases removed from V and 9 bases from J, the gap between germline ends came to 14 bases. Germline lookup yields CDR1 MNHEY and CDR2 SMNVEV (reference sequence). The CDR3 consists of 13 residues. The CDR3 nucleotides read TGTGCCAGCAGTCCTCGGACAGCGAGTGAGCAGTTCTTC. The encoded protein is CASSPRTASEQFF.

V and J are TRBV2 and TRBJ1-1; no definite D call. The germline V gene has CDR1 SNHLY and CDR2 FYNNEI. With 3 bases removed from V and 5 bases from J, the gap between germline ends came to 22 bases. This CDR3 is 17 amino acids long. Written as DNA, the CDR3 is TGTGCCAGCAGTGAGGGTCTCCGTTCAGCGAAGATGACTGAAGCTTTCTTT. This gives the protein CASSEGLRSAKMTEAFF.

The chain employs TRBV29-1 and TRBJ2-1; 13 positions match TRBD2. This CDR3 is built from 21 residues. The V segment lost 0 bases and the J segment 0 bases; nucleotides outside the gene matches: 14. Germline V gene lookup returns CDR1 SQVTM and CDR2 ANQGSEA. CDR3 sequence reads: CSVEDLQPGLAGWSSYNEQFF. Here the CDR3 DNA reads TGCAGCGTTGAAGATCTGCAACCGGGACTAGCGGGATGGAGCTCCTACAATGAGCAGTTCTTC.

The chain recombines TRBV2 with TRBJ2-2; D remains unclear. Germline CDR1 reads SNHLY; CDR2 reads FYNNEI. Trimming took 3 bases from V and 8 from J, leaving 4 bases between them. The CDR3 length is 11 residues. CDR3: CASSDSGELFF. Written as DNA, the CDR3 is TGTGCCAGCAGTGATAGTGGGGAGCTGTTTTTT.

The rearrangement links TRBV19 to TRBJ1-1; a weak D match, TRBD1 (6 bases). The germline V and J ends were trimmed by 4 bases and 1 base, with 10 bases remaining between them. This CDR3 is built from 14 residues. Germline V CDR1 and CDR2: LNHDA, SQIVND (reference sequence). The CDR3 coding sequence is TGTGCCAGTAGTAAGGGACACCCGAACACTGAAGCTTTCTTT. Its protein product is CASSKGHPNTEAFF.

The V gene is TRBV27, the J gene TRBJ2-1; possibly TRBD1 for D (5 bases). V lost 4 bases and J lost 7, with 14 bases in between. Per the germline V gene, CDR1 is MNHEY and CDR2 is SMNVEV (reference sequence). The CDR3 has 14 residues. As DNA, the CDR3 is TGTGCCAGCAGTTCCCGACAGCCTTGGAATGAGCAGTTCTTC. It codes for CASSSRQPWNEQFF.

This chain links TRBV7-9 with TRBJ1-3, with TRBD1 matching over 10 bases. Germline assignment: CDR1 SEHNR and CDR2 FQNEAQ (reference sequence). J gave up 1 base and V 3 bases, and 6 bases lay outside the gene matches. The CDR3 totals 17 residues. The CDR3 loop is CASSFGQGGWSGNTIYF. The CDR3 region has the DNA TGTGCCAGCAGCTTTGGACAGGGGGGCTGGTCTGGAAACACCATATATTTT.

The chain combines TRBV5-4 with TRBJ1-5, with TRBD1 as a possible D gene (6 bases). This CDR3 is built from 12 residues. Looked up from germline, CDR1 is SGHNT and CDR2 is YYREEE (reference sequence). Trimming stripped 4 bases from V and 7 bases from J, with 9 bases between. CDR3 sequence: CASSSQGQPQHF. CDR3 bases: TGTGCCAGCAGCAGCCAGGGGCAGCCCCAGCATTTT.

The rearrangement links TRBV27 to TRBJ1-1, with TRBD1 identical over 7 bases. V gave up 5 bases and J gave up 0 bases; unmatched junction bases: 9. The germline gives CDR1 MNHEY, CDR2 SMNVEV (reference sequence). The CDR3 length is 16 residues. The CDR3 coding sequence is TGTGCCAGCAGTCCCCGATTAGGGGGCCTGAACACTGAAGCTTTCTTT. Translation: CASSPRLGGLNTEAFF.

The rearrangement links TRBV20-1 to TRBJ2-1; D is unresolved. Germline V gene lookup returns CDR1 DFQATT and CDR2 SNEGSKA (reference sequence). CDR3 size: 10 residues. Between the trimmed V and J ends, which lost 2 bases and 8 bases, there was a span of 4 bases. The chain's CDR3 is CSARSDEQFF. The CDR3 nucleotides are TGCAGTGCTAGATCGGATGAGCAGTTCTTC.

The chain carries TRBV2 and TRBJ2-2; 8 nucleotides line up with TRBD2. Trimming cost V 11 bases and J 4 bases; bases outside gene matches: 9. This CDR3 comprises 14 residues. CDR1 is SNHLY and CDR2 is FYNNEI in the germline V gene. CDR3 region: CAGRAGTSTGELFF. The CDR3 DNA reads as TGTGCCGGAAGGGCCGGGACTAGCACCGGGGAGCTGTTTTTT.

This chain connects TRBV11-2 to TRBJ2-5; possibly TRBD1 for D (5 bases). The DNA end lines up better with TRBJ2-7; the J call may be wrong. CDR1 is SGHAT and CDR2 is FQNNGV in the germline V gene. The CDR3 has 13 amino acids. The chain's CDR3 is CASSPGAFYEQYF. DNA of the CDR3: TGTGCCAGCAGCCCTGGGGCTTTCTACGAGCAGTACTTC.

This chain uses TRBV7-8 with TRBJ1-4, with a weak D call TRBD1 (6 bases). CDR1 and CDR2 (germline): SGHVS, FQNEAQ. V was clipped by 3 bases and J by 7 bases, with 9 bases between them. This CDR3 comprises 13 residues. CDR3 amino acids: CASSLGAGEKLFF. DNA for the CDR3: TGTGCCAGCAGCTTGGGGGCAGGTGAAAAACTGTTTTTT. The full variable domain, in which reference TRBV7-8 and TRBJ1-4 provide the parts outside the CDR3, is GAGVSQSPRYKVAKRGQDVALRCDPISGHVSLFWYQQALGQGPEFLTYFQNEAQLDKSGLPSDRFFAERPEGSVSTLKIQRTQQEDSAVYLCASSLGAGEKLFFGSGTQLSVL.

The rearrangement links TRBV19 to TRBJ1-2; TRBD1 agrees at 8 bases. In germline, CDR1 is LNHDA, CDR2 SQIVND (reference sequence). Losses at the gene ends were 6 bases for V and 7 bases for J; bases not matched to a gene: 10. The CDR3 extends over 14 amino acids. CDR3 sequence: CASRLPTGVVGYTF. As DNA, the CDR3 is TGTGCCAGTAGACTACCGACAGGGGTCGTTGGCTACACCTTC.

The V gene is TRBV6-1, the J gene TRBJ2-1, with TRBD2 matching over 11 bases. The CDR3 extends over 18 amino acids. Trimming removed 2 bases from V and 9 bases from J; junction bases left unmatched: 15. In germline, CDR1 is MNHNS, CDR2 SASEGT. CDR3 sequence reads: CASSESRGTSGGRVEQFF. The CDR3 bases are TGTGCCAGCAGTGAAAGTCGGGGAACTAGCGGGGGCCGGGTTGAGCAGTTCTTC.